This TCR beta chain was captured by sequencing in a study of blood T cells in healthy people across ages. Regarding the study as a whole: Researchers said unsorted PBMCs prevented a conclusive naive versus antigen-experienced comparison.

To note about this clonotype: Its antigen is unidentified. At one boundary the junction diverges from the germline segment, which might be a read error.

Germline loops: CDR1 LGHNA, CDR2 YNFKEQ. This CDR3 has 14 residues. Alongside a J-beta primer mix, a sample-barcoded 5' primer served in a second PCR lasting roughly 6 to 11 cycles. TCRdb re-analysed the 5' RACE reads in MiXCR, keeping a single row per CDR3 protein. Among roughly 1.7 million distinct CDR3 sequences listed, 34% were seen once. The specimen was blood. The chain carries TRBV4-2 and TRBJ2-1; 7 bases match TRBD2. The clonotype was recovered from a woman in her 30s in good health. The CDR3 sequence: CANSPGLFAHEQFF. In DNA, the CDR3 is TGTGCCAACAGCCCGGGACTATTTGCCCATGAGCAGTTCTTC.